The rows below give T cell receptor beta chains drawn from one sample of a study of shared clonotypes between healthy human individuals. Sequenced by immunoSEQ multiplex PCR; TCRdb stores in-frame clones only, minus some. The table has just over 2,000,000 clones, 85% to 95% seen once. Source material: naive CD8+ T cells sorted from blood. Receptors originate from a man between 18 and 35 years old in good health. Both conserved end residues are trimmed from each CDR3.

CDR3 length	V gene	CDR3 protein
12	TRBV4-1	ASSQDRGDQPQH
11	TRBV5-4	ASSTRGDNEQF
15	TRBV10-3	AISESGPGQNLIEQY
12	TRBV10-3	AISESGRGETQY
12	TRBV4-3	ASSQDRTAYEQY
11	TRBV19	ASSMYGEIGQF
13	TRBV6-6	ASTQHPSYNSPLH
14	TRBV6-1	ASSAAWGDPNQPQH
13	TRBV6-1	ASRLDRGQYYEQY
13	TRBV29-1	SVVLGARSTDTQY
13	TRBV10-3	AISEGDRDNYGYT
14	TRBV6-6	ASSPSGLAGADEQF
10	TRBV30	AWNRAEETQY
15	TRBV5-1	ASSGGLAGGIYNEQF
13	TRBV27	ASSPGQGAGNTIY
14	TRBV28	ASSFPKWGARNEQF
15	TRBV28	ASSFFTGGAGNQPQH
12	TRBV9	ASSPQGGLETQY
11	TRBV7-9	ASSLVGGIEAF
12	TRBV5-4	ASSFEGENEKLF
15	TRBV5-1	ASSPWGLAGVLDTQY
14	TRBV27	ASSLVPGATLSEQY
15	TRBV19	ASSIDRFGLGANVLT
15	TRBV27	ASSFWASGESYNEQF
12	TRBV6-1	ASSSWDNSYEQY
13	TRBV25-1	ASSEQGAKTDTQY
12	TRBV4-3	ASSQGQITDTQY
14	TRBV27	ASSPGQGEYQETQY
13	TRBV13	ASSQYREGAYEQY
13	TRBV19	ASSMGGTALYGYT
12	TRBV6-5	ASSYGTGNSPLH
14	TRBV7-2	ASSPGIGAGEGTQY
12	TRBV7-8	ASSLESLGETQY
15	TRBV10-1	ASSERGTSGSQETQY
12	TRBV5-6	ASSIQWGTDTQY
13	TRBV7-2	ASSPRDRGTYEQY
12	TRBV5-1	ASSLAATNYEQY
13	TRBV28	ASTVRGGHSYEQY
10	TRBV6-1	ASSERDLRKY
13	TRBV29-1	SVDVGEGSHHEQY
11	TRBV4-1	ASSQDEEWEQY
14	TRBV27	ASRGTDRTGMREQY
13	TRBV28	ASSSLDISNQPQH
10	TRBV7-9	ASSFEGVEQF
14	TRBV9	ASSATSGVSYNEQF
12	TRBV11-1	ASSLGAGAETQY
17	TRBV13	ASSSQEGLAGGIQETQY
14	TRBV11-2	ASSLGLGQGNTEAF
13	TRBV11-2	ASSHRTSEQETQY
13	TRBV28	ASTPGPTSGNTIY
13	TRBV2	ASSGGTVMNTEAF
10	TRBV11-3	ASTDQSGELF
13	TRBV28	ASSPRGDRGQPQH